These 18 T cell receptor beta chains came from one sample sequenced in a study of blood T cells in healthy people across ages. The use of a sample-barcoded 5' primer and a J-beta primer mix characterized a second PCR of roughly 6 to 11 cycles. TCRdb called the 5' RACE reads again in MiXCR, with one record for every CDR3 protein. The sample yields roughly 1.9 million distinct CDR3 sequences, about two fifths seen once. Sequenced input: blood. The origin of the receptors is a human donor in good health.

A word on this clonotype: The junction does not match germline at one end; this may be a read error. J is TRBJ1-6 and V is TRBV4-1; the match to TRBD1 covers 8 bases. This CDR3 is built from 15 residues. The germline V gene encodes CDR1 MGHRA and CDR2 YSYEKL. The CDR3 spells CASSQDQGANLPLHF. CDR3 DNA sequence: TGCGCCAGCAGCCAAGATCAGGGGGCGAATTTACCCCTCCACTTT.

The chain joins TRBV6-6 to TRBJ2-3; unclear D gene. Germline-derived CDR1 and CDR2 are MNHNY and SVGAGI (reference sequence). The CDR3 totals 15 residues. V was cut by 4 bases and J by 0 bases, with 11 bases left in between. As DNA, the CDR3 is TGTGCCAGCAGTTTCTCTTACAGTAGCACAGATACGCAGTATTTT. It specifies CASSFSYSSTDTQYF.

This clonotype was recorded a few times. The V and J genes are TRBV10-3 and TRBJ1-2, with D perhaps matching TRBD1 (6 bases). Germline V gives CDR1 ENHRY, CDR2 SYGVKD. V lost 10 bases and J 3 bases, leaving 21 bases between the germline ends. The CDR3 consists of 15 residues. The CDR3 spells CATKNRDILDYGYTF. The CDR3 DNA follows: TGTGCCACCAAAAACCGGGACATACTAGACTATGGCTACACCTTC.

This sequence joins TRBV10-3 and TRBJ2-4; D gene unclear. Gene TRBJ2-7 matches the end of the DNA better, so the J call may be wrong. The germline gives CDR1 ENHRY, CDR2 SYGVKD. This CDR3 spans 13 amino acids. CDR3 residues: CAIRASSNYEQYF. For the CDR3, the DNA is TGTGCCATCAGGGCGAGTTCGAACTACGAGCAGTACTTC.

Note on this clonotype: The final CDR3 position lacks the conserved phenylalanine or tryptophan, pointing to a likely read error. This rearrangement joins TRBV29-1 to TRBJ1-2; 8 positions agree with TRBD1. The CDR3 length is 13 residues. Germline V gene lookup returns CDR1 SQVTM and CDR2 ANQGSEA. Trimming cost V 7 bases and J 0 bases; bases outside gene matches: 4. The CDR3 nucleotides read TGCAGCGGTGGGACAGGAGCTAACTATGGCTACACCTAC. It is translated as CSGGTGANYGYTY.

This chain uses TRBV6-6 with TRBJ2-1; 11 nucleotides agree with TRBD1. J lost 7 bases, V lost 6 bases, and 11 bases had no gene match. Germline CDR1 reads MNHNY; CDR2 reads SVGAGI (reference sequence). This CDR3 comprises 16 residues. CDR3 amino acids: CASRSNRDRGFNEQFF. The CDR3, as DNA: TGTGCCAGCAGGTCAAACCGGGACAGGGGGTTTAATGAGCAGTTCTTC.

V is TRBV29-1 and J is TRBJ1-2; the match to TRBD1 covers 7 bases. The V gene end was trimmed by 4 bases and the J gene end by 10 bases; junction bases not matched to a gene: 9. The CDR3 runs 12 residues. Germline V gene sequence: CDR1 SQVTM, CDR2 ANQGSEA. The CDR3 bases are TGCAGCGTTGTAGTGACAGGGAACGCCTACACCTTC. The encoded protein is CSVVVTGNAYTF.

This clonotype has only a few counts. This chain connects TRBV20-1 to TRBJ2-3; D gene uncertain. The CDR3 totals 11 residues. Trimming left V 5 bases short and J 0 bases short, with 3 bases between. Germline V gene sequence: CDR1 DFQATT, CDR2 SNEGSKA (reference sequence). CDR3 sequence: CSAYSTDTQYF. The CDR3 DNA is TGCAGTGCTTATAGCACAGATACGCAGTATTTT.

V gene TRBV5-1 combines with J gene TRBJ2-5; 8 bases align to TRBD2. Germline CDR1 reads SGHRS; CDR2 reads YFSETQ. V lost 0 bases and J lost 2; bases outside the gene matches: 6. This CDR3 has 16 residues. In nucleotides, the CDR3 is TGCGCCAGCAGCTTGGGACTAGCGTTCTCACAAGAGACCCAGTACTTC. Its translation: CASSLGLAFSQETQYF.

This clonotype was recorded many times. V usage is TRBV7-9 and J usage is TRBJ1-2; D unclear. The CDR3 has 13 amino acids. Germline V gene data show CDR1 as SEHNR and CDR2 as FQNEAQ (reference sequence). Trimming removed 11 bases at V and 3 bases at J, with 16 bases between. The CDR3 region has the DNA TGTGCCGCCTATGGTGGTCCATACTATGGCTACACCTTC. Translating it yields CAAYGGPYYGYTF.

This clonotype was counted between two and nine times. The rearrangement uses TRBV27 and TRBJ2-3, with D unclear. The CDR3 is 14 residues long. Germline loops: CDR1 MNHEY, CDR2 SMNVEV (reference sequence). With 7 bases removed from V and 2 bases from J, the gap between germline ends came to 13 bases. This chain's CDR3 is CASTETSNTDTQYF. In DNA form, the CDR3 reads TGTGCCAGCACCGAGACGAGCAACACAGATACGCAGTATTTT.

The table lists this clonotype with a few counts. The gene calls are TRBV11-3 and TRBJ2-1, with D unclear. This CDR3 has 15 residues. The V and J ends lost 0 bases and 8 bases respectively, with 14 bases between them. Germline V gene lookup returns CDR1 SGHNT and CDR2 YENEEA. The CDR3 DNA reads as TGTGCCAGCAGCTTAGAATATACACCGACCCATGAGCAGTTCTTC. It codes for CASSLEYTPTHEQFF.

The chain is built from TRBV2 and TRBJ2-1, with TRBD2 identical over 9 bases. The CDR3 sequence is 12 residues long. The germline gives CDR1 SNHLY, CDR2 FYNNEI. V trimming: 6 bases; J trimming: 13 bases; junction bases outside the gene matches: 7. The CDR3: CASRAGGGAQFF. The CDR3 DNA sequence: TGTGCCAGCAGGGCCGGCGGGGGGGCACAGTTCTTC.

In DNA, the CDR3 is TGCAGCGCTACTGGCGGGACAGGGCGGGCAGATACGCAGTATTTT. Amino acid sequence: CSATGGTGRADTQYF. The rearrangement joins TRBV29-1 to TRBJ2-3; 9 nucleotides line up with TRBD1. The CDR3 is 15 amino acids. Trimming took 7 bases from V and 4 from J; bases not matched to a gene: 12. Germline CDR1 SQVTM, CDR2 ANQGSEA.

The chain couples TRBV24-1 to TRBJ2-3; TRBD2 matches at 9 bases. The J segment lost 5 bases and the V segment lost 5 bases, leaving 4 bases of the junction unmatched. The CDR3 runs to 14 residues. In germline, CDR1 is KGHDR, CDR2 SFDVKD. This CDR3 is CATSVSGGGDTQYF. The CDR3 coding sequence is TGTGCCACCAGTGTTAGCGGGGGAGGAGATACGCAGTATTTT.

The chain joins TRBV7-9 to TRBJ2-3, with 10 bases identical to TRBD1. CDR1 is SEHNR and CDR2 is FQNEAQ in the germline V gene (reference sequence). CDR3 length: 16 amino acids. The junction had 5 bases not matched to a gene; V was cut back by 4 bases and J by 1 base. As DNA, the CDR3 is TGTGCCAGCAGCTGGGACAGGGGTTTGGGCACAGATACGCAGTATTTT. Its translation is CASSWDRGLGTDTQYF.

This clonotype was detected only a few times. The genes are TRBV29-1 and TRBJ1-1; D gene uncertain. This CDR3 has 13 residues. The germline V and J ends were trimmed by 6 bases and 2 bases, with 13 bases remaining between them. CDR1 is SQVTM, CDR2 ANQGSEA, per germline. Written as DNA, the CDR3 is TGCAGCGTGGGCCGAGACACCAACACTGAAGCTTTCTTT. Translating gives CSVGRDTNTEAFF.

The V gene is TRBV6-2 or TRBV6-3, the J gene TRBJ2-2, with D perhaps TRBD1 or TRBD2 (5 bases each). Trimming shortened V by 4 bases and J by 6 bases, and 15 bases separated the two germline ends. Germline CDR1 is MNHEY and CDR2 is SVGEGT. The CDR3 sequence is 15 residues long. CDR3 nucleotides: TGTGCCAGCAGTTCTCCCCGGGACGGGGCCGGGGAGCTGTTTTTT. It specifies CASSSPRDGAGELFF.